This T cell receptor beta chain was recovered during a study of CD4+ T cells in melanoma. This clone was recorded a few times. Its antigen remains unknown. Study-wide results and caveats: A reported correlation linked neoantigen-specific CD4+ T cells to CD8+, macrophage and B cell function.

The repertoire was sequenced with immunoSEQ multiplex PCR; TCRdb's copy has only in-frame clones and lacks some. The sample has approximately 15,000 clones, about three fifths seen once; the top ten hold 11% to 15%. Between the trimmed V and J ends, which lost 6 bases and 0 bases, there was a span of 21 bases. CDR1 and CDR2 (germline): SQVTM, ANQGSEA. The CDR3 length is 17 residues. Sequenced sample: cells from a culture (not recorded whether cultured in vitro). This TCR came from a human donor with melanoma. This chain joins TRBV29-1 and TRBJ2-1, with a tentative D call TRBD2 (6 bases). The CDR3, as DNA: TGCAGCGTGGAGGGACTGACCAAACGTAGCTCCTACAATGAGCAGTTCTTC. Translating it yields CSVEGLTKRSSYNEQFF.